This T cell receptor beta chain appears in the sequencing data of a study of shared clonotypes between healthy human individuals. Across the study: The study enrolled two women and a few men aged 18 to 49.

The method was immunoSEQ multiplex PCR; TCRdb's version includes in-frame clones alone and lacks a portion of them. Found here are roughly 1 million clones, 60% to 80% of them singletons; the top ten hold approximately 1.5%. Researchers partitioned CD4+ cells into CD45RA+ naive and CD45RA-negative memory subsets. Broader study findings: In contrast to clonotypes shared by all four donors, non-shared clonotypes had lower generation probabilities. Clonotype sharing across donors was expected to vary with sequencing depth.

This CDR3 spans 16 amino acids. From germline, CDR1 is SGHRS and CDR2 YFSETQ. Regarding this clone: The antigen remains unidentified. At one of its ends the junction is not consistent with the germline gene, which may arise from a read error.

The chain recombines TRBV5-1 with TRBJ2-4; D might be TRBD2 (5 bases). The source is a man aged 18 to 29 in good health. The sequenced sample was memory CD4+ T cells sorted from blood. This sample's subset: CD45RA-negative fraction. The CDR3 region is CASSPGMDLAKNIRYF. CDR3 in DNA: TGCGCCAGCAGCCCTGGGATGGACTTAGCCAAAAACATTCGGTACTTC. Full variable domain (rest looked up from reference TRBV5-1 and TRBJ2-4): KAGVTQTPRYLIKTRGQQVTLSCSPISGHRSVSWYQQTPGQGLQFLFEYFSETQRNKGNFPGRFSGRQFSNSRSEMNVSTLELGDSALYLCASSPGMDLAKNIRYFGAGTRLSVL.